A selection of T cell receptor beta chains follows, all from one sample in a study of blood T cell repertoires in COVID-19. The table came from immunoSEQ multiplex PCR; TCRdb's copy has only in-frame clones and leaves some out. Of roughly 180,000 clones listed, more than 85% were seen once; the top ten hold less than 3.5%. The sequenced material came from peripheral blood. These TCRs come from a woman in her twenties or thirties with active or convalescent COVID-19. CDR3s include the opening cysteine and the closing phenylalanine or tryptophan. The D gene is left open where the match is weak. Part of the rows lack a size; the others show once, few, many or a class for expanded clones.

abundance	d_gene	v_gene	j_gene	CDR3aa	CDR3nt
-	TRBD1	TRBV28	TRBJ1-5	CASRTGALRQPQHF	TGTGCCAGTCGGACAGGGGCGTTAAGGCAGCCCCAGCATTTT
-	TRBD1	TRBV10-3	TRBJ1-6	CAISESETGNSPLHF	TGTGCCATCAGTGAGTCTGAGACAGGGAATTCACCCCTCCACTTT
-	TRBD1	TRBV30	TRBJ1-1	CAWSIHRGGTEAFF	TGTGCCTGGAGTATTCACAGGGGGGGGACTGAAGCTTTCTTT
-	TRBD2	TRBV7-9	TRBJ2-5	CASSLRTSGETQYF	TGTGCCAGCAGCTTACGGACTAGCGGCGAGACCCAGTACTTC
-	TRBD1	TRBV23-1	TRBJ1-1	CASSRQTGGYGTEAFF	TGCGCCAGCAGTCGCCAGACAGGGGGCTATGGCACTGAAGCTTTCTTT
-	-	TRBV12-3/TRBV12-4	TRBJ2-3	CASSKRGTDTQYF	TGTGCCAGCAGTAAACGGGGTACTGATACGCAGTATTTT
few	TRBD1	TRBV19	TRBJ1-1	CASSATGITEAFF	TGTGCCAGTAGTGCGACAGGGATCACTGAAGCTTTCTTT
-	TRBD1	TRBV27	TRBJ1-6	CASSLMDRDNSPLHF	TGTGCCAGCAGTTTAATGGACAGGGATAATTCACCCCTCCACTTT
-	TRBD2	TRBV18	TRBJ2-1	CASPGLAGVGEQFF	TGTGCCAGCCCGGGACTAGCGGGAGTTGGTGAGCAGTTCTTC
-	TRBD2	TRBV3-1/TRBV3-2	TRBJ2-7	CASSLKRAGGEYEQYF	TGTGCCAGCAGCCTAAAGAGGGCGGGGGGAGAGTACGAGCAGTACTTC
few	TRBD1	TRBV2	TRBJ1-6	CASRKRGQENSPLHF	TGTGCCAGCAGGAAGCGTGGACAGGAGAATTCACCCCTCCACTTT
-	TRBD1	TRBV7-9	TRBJ1-1	CASSTYDRGSPEAFF	TGTGCCAGCAGCACCTACGACAGGGGAAGTCCTGAAGCTTTCTTT
-	-	TRBV21-1	TRBJ1-3	CASSKSSNSSGNTIYF	TGTGCCAGCAGCAAATCGTCAAATAGCTCTGGAAACACCATATATTTT
once	-	TRBV3-1/TRBV3-2	TRBJ1-2	CASSRGEGNYGYTF	TGTGCCAGCAGCCGCGGCGAGGGCAACTATGGCTACACCTTC
-	TRBD2	TRBV6-5	TRBJ2-7	CASRPSGESYEQYF	TGTGCCAGCAGACCTAGCGGGGAATCCTACGAGCAGTACTTC
-	TRBD1	TRBV19	TRBJ2-7	CASRRQGRNYEQYF	TGTGCCAGTCGTCGACAGGGGCGGAACTACGAGCAGTACTTC
-	-	TRBV2	TRBJ1-3	CASSVQGNSGNTIYF	TGTGCCAGCAGTGTTCAGGGGAACTCTGGAAACACCATATATTTT
-	-	TRBV19	TRBJ2-7	CASSQGGGGEQYF	TGTGCCAGTAGTCAGGGAGGAGGAGGCGAGCAGTACTTC
few	TRBD2	TRBV20-1	TRBJ2-3	CSASLAGGLSADTQYF	TGCAGTGCTAGTCTAGCGGGGGGGCTAAGCGCAGATACGCAGTATTTT
-	-	TRBV5-4	TRBJ1-2	CASSLDREYGYTF	TGTGCCAGCAGCTTGGACAGGGAGTATGGCTACACCTTC
-	TRBD2	TRBV10-3	TRBJ2-3	CAISDPRLAGGTDTQYF	TGTGCCATCAGTGACCCTAGACTAGCGGGAGGAACAGATACGCAGTATTTT
few	-	TRBV10-2	TRBJ2-7	CASSDPTYEQYF	TGCGCCAGCAGTGACCCAACCTACGAGCAGTACTTC
-	-	TRBV7-6	TRBJ2-1	CASSLPSSYNEQFF	TGTGCCAGCAGCTTACCTAGCTCCTACAATGAGCAGTTCTTC
-	TRBD1	TRBV15	TRBJ2-5	CATSRDRTTQETQYF	TGTGCCACCAGCAGGGACAGGACCACACAAGAGACCCAGTACTTC
once	TRBD2	TRBV19	TRBJ2-4	CASSIQGLAGVAKNIQYF	TGTGCCAGTAGTATACAAGGACTAGCGGGGGTAGCCAAAAACATTCAGTACTTC
-	-	TRBV10-3	TRBJ2-5	CAISESGKGQETQYF	TGTGCCATCAGTGAATCCGGGAAAGGGCAAGAGACCCAGTACTTC
-	TRBD1	TRBV19	TRBJ1-5	CASSITRTGLAYSNQPQHF	TGTGCCAGTAGTATTACTAGGACAGGGTTAGCTTATAGCAATCAGCCCCAGCATTTT
-	TRBD2	TRBV14	TRBJ2-1	CASSPGGGARSGSEQFF	TGTGCCAGCAGCCCCGGCGGGGGGGCTAGATCAGGATCTGAGCAGTTCTTC